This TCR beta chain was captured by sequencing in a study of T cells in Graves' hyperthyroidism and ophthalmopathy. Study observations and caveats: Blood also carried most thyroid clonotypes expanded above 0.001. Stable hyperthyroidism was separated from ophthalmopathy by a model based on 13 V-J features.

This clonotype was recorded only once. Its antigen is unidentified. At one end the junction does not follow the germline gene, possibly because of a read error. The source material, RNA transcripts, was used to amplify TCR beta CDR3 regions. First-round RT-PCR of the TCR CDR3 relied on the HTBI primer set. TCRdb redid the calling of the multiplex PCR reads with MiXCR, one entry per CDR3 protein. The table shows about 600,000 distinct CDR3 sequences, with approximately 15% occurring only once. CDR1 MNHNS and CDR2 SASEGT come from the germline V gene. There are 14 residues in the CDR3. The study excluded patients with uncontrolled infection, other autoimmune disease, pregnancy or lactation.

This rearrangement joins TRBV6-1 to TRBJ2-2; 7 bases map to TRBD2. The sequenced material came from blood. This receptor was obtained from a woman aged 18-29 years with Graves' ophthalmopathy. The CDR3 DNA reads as TGTGCCAGCGTACTAGCGCGATCCACCGGGGAGCTGTCTTTT. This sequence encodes CASVLARSTGELSF.